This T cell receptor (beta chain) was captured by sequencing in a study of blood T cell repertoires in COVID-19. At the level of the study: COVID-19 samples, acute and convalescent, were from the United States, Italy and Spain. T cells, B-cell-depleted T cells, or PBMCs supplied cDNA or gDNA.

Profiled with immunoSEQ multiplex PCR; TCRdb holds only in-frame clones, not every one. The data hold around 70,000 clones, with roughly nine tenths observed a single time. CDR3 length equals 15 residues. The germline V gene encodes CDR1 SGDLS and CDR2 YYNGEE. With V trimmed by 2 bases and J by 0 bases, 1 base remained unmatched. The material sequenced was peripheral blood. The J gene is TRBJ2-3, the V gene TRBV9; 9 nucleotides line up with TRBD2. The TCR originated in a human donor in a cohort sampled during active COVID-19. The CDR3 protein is CASSVREGSTDTQYF. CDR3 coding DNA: TGTGCCAGCAGCGTGCGGGAGGGAAGCACAGATACGCAGTATTTT.